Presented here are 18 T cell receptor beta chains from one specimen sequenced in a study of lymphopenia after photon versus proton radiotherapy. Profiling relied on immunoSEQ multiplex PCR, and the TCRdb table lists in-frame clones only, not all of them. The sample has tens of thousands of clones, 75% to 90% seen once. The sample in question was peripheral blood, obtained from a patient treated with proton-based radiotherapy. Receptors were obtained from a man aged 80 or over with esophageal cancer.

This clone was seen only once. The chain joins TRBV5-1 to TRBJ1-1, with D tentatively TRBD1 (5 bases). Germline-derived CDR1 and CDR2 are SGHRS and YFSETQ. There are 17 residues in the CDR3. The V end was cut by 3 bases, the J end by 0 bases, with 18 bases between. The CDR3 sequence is CASSSPAGHGMNTEAFF. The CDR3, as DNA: TGCGCCAGCAGCTCCCCCGCCGGACACGGAATGAACACTGAAGCTTTCTTT.

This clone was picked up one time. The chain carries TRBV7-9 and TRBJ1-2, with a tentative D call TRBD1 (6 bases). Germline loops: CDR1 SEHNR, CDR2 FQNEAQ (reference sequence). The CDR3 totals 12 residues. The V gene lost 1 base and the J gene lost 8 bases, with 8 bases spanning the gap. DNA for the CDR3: TGTGCCAGCAGCTTAGTCGGGGGCGGCTACACCTTC. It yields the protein CASSLVGGGYTF.

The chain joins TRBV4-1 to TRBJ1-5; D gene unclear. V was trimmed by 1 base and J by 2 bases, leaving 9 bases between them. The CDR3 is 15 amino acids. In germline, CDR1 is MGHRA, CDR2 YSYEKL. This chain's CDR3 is CASSQAVGGNQPQHF. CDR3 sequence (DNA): TGCGCCAGCAGCCAAGCGGTCGGGGGCAATCAGCCCCAGCATTTT.

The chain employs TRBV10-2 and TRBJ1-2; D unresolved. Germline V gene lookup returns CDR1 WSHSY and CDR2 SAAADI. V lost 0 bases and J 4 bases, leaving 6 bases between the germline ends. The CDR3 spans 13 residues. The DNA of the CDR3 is TGCGCCAGCAGTGAGTCTGGCTTCTATGGCTACACCTTC. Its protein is CASSESGFYGYTF.

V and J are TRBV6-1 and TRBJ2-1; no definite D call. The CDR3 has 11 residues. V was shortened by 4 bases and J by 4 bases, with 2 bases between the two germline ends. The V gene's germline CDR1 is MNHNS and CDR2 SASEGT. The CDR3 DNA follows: TGTGCCAGCAGTGCTTACAATGAGCAGTTCTTC. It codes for CASSAYNEQFF.

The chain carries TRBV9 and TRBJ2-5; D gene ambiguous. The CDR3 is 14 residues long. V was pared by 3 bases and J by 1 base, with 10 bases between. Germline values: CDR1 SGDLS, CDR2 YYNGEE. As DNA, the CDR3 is TGTGCCAGCAGCGCCACTTTTGGCCAAGAGACCCAGTACTTC. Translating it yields CASSATFGQETQYF. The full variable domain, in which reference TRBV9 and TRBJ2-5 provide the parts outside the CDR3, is DSGVTQTPKHLITATGQRVTLRCSPRSGDLSVYWYQQSLDQGLQFLIQYYNGEERAKGNILERFSAQQFPDLHSELNLSSLELGDSALYFCASSATFGQETQYFGPGTRLLVL.

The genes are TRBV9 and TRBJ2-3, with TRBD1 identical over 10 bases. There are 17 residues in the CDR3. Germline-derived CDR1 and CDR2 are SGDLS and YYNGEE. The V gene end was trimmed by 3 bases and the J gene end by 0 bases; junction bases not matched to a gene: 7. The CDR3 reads CASSGTGGNPSTDTQYF. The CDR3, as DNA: TGTGCCAGCAGCGGGACAGGGGGGAACCCTAGCACAGATACGCAGTATTTT.

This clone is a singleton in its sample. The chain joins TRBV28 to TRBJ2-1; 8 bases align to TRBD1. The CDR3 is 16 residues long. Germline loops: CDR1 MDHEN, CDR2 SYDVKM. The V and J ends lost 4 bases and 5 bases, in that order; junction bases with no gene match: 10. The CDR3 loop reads CASSSPGQGFHNEQFF. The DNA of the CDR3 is TGTGCCAGCAGTTCGCCCGGACAGGGTTTCCACAATGAGCAGTTCTTC.

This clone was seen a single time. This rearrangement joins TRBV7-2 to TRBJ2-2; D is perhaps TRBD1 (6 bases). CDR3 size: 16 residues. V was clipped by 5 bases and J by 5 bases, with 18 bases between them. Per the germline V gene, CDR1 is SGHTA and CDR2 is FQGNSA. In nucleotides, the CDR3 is TGTGCCAGCAGCCCTAATGCAGGGGCGGGTACCGGGGAGCTGTTTTTT. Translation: CASSPNAGAGTGELFF.

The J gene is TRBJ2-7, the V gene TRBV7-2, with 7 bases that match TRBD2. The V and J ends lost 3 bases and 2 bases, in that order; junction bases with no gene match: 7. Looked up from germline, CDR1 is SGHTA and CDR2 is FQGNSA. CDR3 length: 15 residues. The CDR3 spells CASSFGASGTYEQYF. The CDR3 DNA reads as TGTGCCAGCAGCTTCGGAGCTAGCGGAACCTACGAGCAGTACTTC.

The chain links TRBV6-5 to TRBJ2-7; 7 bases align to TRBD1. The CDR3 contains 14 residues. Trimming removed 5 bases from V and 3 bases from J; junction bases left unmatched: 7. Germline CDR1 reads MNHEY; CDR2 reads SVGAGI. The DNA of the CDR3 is TGTGCCAGCAGTCGCAGGACAGGATACTACGAGCAGTACTTC. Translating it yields CASSRRTGYYEQYF.

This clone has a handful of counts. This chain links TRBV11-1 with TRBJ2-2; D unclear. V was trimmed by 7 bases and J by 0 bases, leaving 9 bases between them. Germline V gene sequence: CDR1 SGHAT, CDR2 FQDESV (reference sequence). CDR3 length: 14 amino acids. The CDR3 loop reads CASMSRTNTGELFF. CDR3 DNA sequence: TGTGCCAGCATGTCCCGGACGAACACCGGGGAGCTGTTTTTT.

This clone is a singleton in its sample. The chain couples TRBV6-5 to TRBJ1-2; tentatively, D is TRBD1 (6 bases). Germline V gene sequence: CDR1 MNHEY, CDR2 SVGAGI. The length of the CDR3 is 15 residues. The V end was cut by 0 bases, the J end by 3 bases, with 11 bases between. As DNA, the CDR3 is TGTGCCAGCAGTTACTCAGGGGGGCTGGACTATGGCTACACCTTC. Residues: CASSYSGGLDYGYTF.

CDR3 sequence reads: CASSLGAGLAENTGELFF. CDR3 nucleotide sequence: TGTGCCAGCAGCTTAGGTGCAGGACTAGCGGAGAACACCGGGGAGCTGTTTTTT. The V call is TRBV11-2, the J call TRBJ2-2, with TRBD2 matching over 10 bases. V was pared by 1 base and J by 1 base, with 6 bases of the junction left unmatched. The CDR3 is 18 residues long. CDR1 SGHAT and CDR2 FQNNGV come from the germline V gene.

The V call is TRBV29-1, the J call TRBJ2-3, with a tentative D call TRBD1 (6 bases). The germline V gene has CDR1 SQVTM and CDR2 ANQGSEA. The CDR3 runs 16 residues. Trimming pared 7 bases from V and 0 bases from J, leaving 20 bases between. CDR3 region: CSAFSQGHISTDTQYF. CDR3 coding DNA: TGCAGCGCATTCTCCCAGGGACATATCAGCACAGATACGCAGTATTTT.

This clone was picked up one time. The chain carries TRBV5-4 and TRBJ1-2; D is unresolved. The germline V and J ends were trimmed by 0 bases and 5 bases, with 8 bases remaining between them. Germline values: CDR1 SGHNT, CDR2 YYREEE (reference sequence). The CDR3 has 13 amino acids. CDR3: CASSLDREYGYTF. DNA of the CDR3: TGTGCCAGCAGCTTGGATAGGGAATATGGCTACACCTTC. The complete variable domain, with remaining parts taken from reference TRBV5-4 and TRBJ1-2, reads ETGVTQSPTHLIKTRGQQVTLRCSSQSGHNTVSWYQQALGQGPQFIFQYYREEENGRGNFPPRFSGLQFPNYSSELNVNALELDDSALYLCASSLDREYGYTFGSGTRLTVV.

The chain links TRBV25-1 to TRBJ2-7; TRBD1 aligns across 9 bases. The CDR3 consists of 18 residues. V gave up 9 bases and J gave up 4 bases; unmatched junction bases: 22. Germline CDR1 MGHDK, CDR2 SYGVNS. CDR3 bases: TGTGCCAGGGACAAGAGTAACTCTGACAGGGGGAAGAGGTACGAGCAGTACTTC. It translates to CARDKSNSDRGKRYEQYF.

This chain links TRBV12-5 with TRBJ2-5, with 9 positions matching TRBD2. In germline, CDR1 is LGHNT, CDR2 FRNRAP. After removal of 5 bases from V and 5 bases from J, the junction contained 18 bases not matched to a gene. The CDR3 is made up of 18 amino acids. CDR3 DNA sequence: TGTGCTAGTGGTAGCGGACTAGCGAGAATCCGCGGTCCGGAGACCCAGTACTTC. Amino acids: CASGSGLARIRGPETQYF.